This entry lists 9 T cell receptor beta chains sequenced from one sample in a study of T-cell memory formation after mild COVID-19. One entry per CDR3 protein results from TCRdb running MiXCR on the 5' RACE reads. The sample holds 400,000 or so distinct CDR3 sequences, around 19% seen once. The sample consisted of PBMCs or a T cell subset sorted from them (not recorded which). These receptors all stem from an adult woman who had mild COVID-19 (a few samples of this study predate the infection). Cell type and time point are not known.

There are a few counts of this clonotype. J is TRBJ2-2 and V is TRBV6-2 or TRBV6-3; either TRBD1 or TRBD2 may fit D (6 bases each). The CDR3 spans 16 residues. CDR1 and CDR2 from the germline V gene are MNHEY and SVGEGT. Trimming left V 7 bases short and J 4 bases short, with 19 bases between. The CDR3 here is CASTPVVGGTTGELFF. CDR3 DNA: TGTGCCAGCACCCCCGTCGTCGGGGGCACCACCGGGGAGCTGTTTTTT.

This clonotype appeared a few times. This rearrangement joins TRBV4-1 to TRBJ2-7; 9 bases map to TRBD2. Trimming took 0 bases from V and 3 from J; bases not matched to a gene: 6. The CDR3 has 16 residues. CDR1 and CDR2 from the germline V gene are MGHRA and YSYEKL. Here the CDR3 DNA reads TGCGCCAGCAGCCAAGATTCGGTAGCGGGGGTCTACGAGCAGTACTTC. It encodes CASSQDSVAGVYEQYF.

This clonotype was picked up a small number of times. The gene calls are TRBV19 and TRBJ2-3; D gene ambiguous. CDR1 and CDR2 from the germline V gene are LNHDA and SQIVND (reference sequence). The CDR3 is 11 amino acids. V was clipped by 9 bases and J by 3 bases, with 7 bases between them. CDR3 region: CASGPTDTQYF. For the CDR3, the DNA is TGTGCCAGCGGGCCTACAGATACGCAGTATTTT.

The chain links TRBV24-1 to TRBJ2-3; 8 bases map to TRBD2. Germline V gene lookup returns CDR1 KGHDR and CDR2 SFDVKD. The CDR3 has 17 residues. V lost 5 bases and J lost 0; bases outside the gene matches: 9. CDR3 sequence: CATSAPGGITSTDTQYF. The CDR3 DNA reads TGTGCCACCAGTGCGCCGGGGGGGATTACTAGCACAGATACGCAGTATTTT.

A few counts support this clonotype. The chain recombines TRBV5-6 with TRBJ1-2; no clear D. Germline V gene data show CDR1 as SGHDT and CDR2 as YYEEEE. CDR3 size: 14 residues. V lost 1 base to trimming and J lost 2 bases, with 9 bases between them. Here the CDR3 reads CASSLFGPNYGYTF. Written as DNA, the CDR3 is TGTGCCAGCAGCTTGTTTGGCCCGAACTATGGCTACACCTTC.

The chain joins TRBV21-1 to TRBJ2-7; the tabulated D call, TRBD1, remains unverified against the DNA. TRBV21-1 is deemed a pseudogene. This CDR3 spans 16 amino acids. As DNA, the CDR3 is TGTGCCAGCAGCAAAAGGAGGGACAGGGTTTCCCACGAGCAGTACTTC. Translating gives CASSKRRDRVSHEQYF.

V and J are TRBV20-1 and TRBJ1-2, with D possibly being TRBD1 (5 bases). V lost 5 bases and J lost 7, with 23 bases in between. Germline loops: CDR1 DFQATT, CDR2 SNEGSKA (reference sequence). The CDR3 length is 15 residues. The DNA for the CDR3 is TGCAGTGCTGTCCCGGAGACAGCAAAAACTTTTGGCTACACCTTC. Translating it yields CSAVPETAKTFGYTF.

Only a few counts were recorded for this clonotype. The chain joins TRBV6-2 or TRBV6-3 to TRBJ2-5; D remains ambiguous. This CDR3 contains 15 residues. The V gene lost 5 bases and the J gene lost 2 bases, with 15 bases spanning the gap. The germline V gene has CDR1 MNHEY and CDR2 SVGEGT. The CDR3 DNA sequence: TGTGCCAGCAGTACGGGCGACAAGGAACAAGAGACCCAGTACTTC. This codes for CASSTGDKEQETQYF.

This clonotype turned up a few times. V and J are TRBV11-2 and TRBJ2-1; possibly TRBD1 for D (6 bases). The germline V gene encodes CDR1 SGHAT and CDR2 FQNNGV. V was cut by 1 base and J by 6 bases, with 13 bases left in between. The CDR3 has 15 residues. This chain's CDR3 is CASSLVQGFSNEQFF. DNA of the CDR3: TGTGCCAGCAGCTTAGTTCAGGGGTTCAGCAATGAGCAGTTCTTC.